What follows are 28 T cell receptor beta chains derived from one specimen sequenced in a study of tumor-infiltrating lymphocytes in oesophageal squamous cell carcinoma (dated by TCRdb to about 2016). The library was produced with PCR. The instrument was an Illumina HiSeq 2000. TCRdb reworked the public reads: Q25 trimming with fastp, MiXCR clone assembly, productive beta chains retained. Each entry merges the rows of one CDR3 protein and shows their most common DNA and genes. The sample table lists 10,000 to 15,000 distinct CDR3 sequences, 50% to 65% of them with a count of one. The top ten clonotypes cover roughly 32% of the sample. Sequenced material: esophageal tumor tissue. Receptor source: a female donor with esophageal squamous cell carcinoma.

The chain carries TRBV7-8 and TRBJ2-3; unclear D gene. V was shortened by 5 bases and J by 6 bases, with 9 bases between the two germline ends. Germline CDR1 is SGHVS and CDR2 is FQNEAQ. This CDR3 has 12 residues. The DNA for the CDR3 is TGTGCCAGCAGCCGCGCTCGTGATACGCAGTATTTT. The encoded protein is CASSRARDTQYF.

The chain is built from TRBV10-3 and TRBJ2-3; TRBD1 agrees at 12 bases. Germline trimming cut 8 bases from V and 4 bases from J; bases unmatched to any gene: 4. The CDR3 extends over 14 amino acids. The germline gives CDR1 ENHRY, CDR2 SYGVKD. Here the CDR3 reads CAIGGTGGADTQYF. For the CDR3, the DNA is TGTGCCATCGGGGGGACAGGGGGCGCAGATACGCAGTATTTT.

In this sample, this clonotype turned up a few times. The chain couples TRBV7-2 to TRBJ2-1; D call uncertain. In germline, CDR1 is SGHTA, CDR2 FQGNSA. The CDR3 is 15 residues long. V shed 1 base and J shed 4 bases, with 11 bases lying between them. CDR3 amino acids: CASSLDLGYYNEQFF. The CDR3 bases are TGTGCCAGCAGCTTAGATCTTGGCTATTACAATGAGCAGTTCTTC.

The rearrangement joins TRBV7-2 to TRBJ1-2; a possible D gene is TRBD1 (5 bases). The V end lost 5 bases, the J end lost 6 bases, and 16 bases lay between the germline ends. This CDR3 contains 14 residues. Germline-derived CDR1 and CDR2 are SGHTA and FQGNSA. This CDR3 is CASSPRGVYHGYTF. The CDR3 DNA sequence: TGTGCCAGCAGCCCGCGAGGGGTTTATCATGGCTACACCTTC.

A word on this clonotype: A much larger clone lies a single base off, so this may be a read error. The chain employs TRBV11-3 and TRBJ2-5, with TRBD2 matching 11 bases. Germline V lookup: CDR1 SGHNT, CDR2 YENEEA. The CDR3 is made up of 15 amino acids. The CDR3 DNA is TGTGCCAGCAGCCTGGGGACTAGCGGTTACAATGAGCAGTTATTC. This sequence encodes CASSLGTSGYNEQLF.

This clonotype was seen once. The junction shows a germline mismatch at one end, possibly a read error. The chain recombines TRBV4-1 with TRBJ2-3; 11 bases map to TRBD2. The DNA end is more similar to TRBJ2-7, so the J call may be wrong. The V gene's germline CDR1 is MGHRA and CDR2 YSYEKL. The CDR3 spans 17 residues. The CDR3 sequence is CASSQDKGSGGAYEQYF. In nucleotides, the CDR3 is TGTGCCAGCAGCCAAGATAAGGGTAGCGGGGGGGCCTACGAGCAGTACTTC.

About this clonotype itself: The CDR3 does not close with the conserved phenylalanine or tryptophan, likely indicating a read error. The DNA is omitted, as the CDR3 cannot be located on it reliably, and the CDR3 follows TCRdb's listing. The chain uses TRBV7-2 and TRBJ2-7; TRBD1 is taken as the D call from the table, unchecked against the DNA. Germline assignment: CDR1 SGHTA and CDR2 FQGNSA. 17 amino acids form the CDR3, both terminal residues included. The CDR3 loop is CASSPYLTGGGGYTFGS.

This clonotype was seen a few times. The chain employs TRBV7-6 and TRBJ2-1; no clear D. The DNA matches TRBJ2-5 better at its end, which makes the J call doubtful. The germline V gene encodes CDR1 SGHVS and CDR2 FNYEAQ. The CDR3 is 17 amino acids. In nucleotides, the CDR3 is TGTGCCAGCAGCTTAGCGGGCCAGGTGGCCGGCCAAGAGACCCAGTACTTC. Translating it yields CASSLAGQVAGQETQYF.

This clonotype came up a few times. The chain combines TRBV7-6 with TRBJ1-1; no clear D. Trimming shortened V by 5 bases and J by 2 bases, and 12 bases separated the two germline ends. Per the germline V gene, CDR1 is SGHVS and CDR2 is FNYEAQ. CDR3 size: 14 residues. The CDR3 reads CASSPTGLNTEAFF. The DNA of the CDR3 is TGTGCCAGCAGCCCGACCGGACTTAACACTGAAGCTTTCTTT.

This clonotype was found once. The junction and the germline gene differ at one end; a read error may be behind it. The chain is built from TRBV5-3 and TRBJ2-1, with 10 bases aligning to TRBD1. TRBV5-3 is an ORF, with its function uncertain. This CDR3 spans 16 amino acids. The CDR3 nucleotides read TGTGCCAGCAGCTTGAGACAGGGGGCGCGGGGCAATGAGCAGTTCTTC. The encoded protein is CASSLRQGARGNEQFF.

There are a few counts of this clonotype. The chain has TRBV28 and TRBJ1-5; 7 bases match TRBD1. CDR3 size: 15 residues. Germline CDR1 MDHEN, CDR2 SYDVKM. After removal of 4 bases from V and 4 bases from J, the junction contained 7 bases not matched to a gene. CDR3 sequence reads: CASSSPGQVNQPQHF. The CDR3 DNA reads as TGTGCCAGCAGTTCCCCCGGACAGGTGAATCAGCCCCAGCATTTT.

As for this clonotype: Since no conserved phenylalanine or tryptophan closes the CDR3, a read error is the likely cause. The DNA is omitted, as the CDR3 cannot be located on it reliably, and the CDR3 follows TCRdb's listing. The rearrangement uses TRBV7-6 and TRBJ2-5; no check of the table's D call, TRBD1, against the DNA was made. Germline-derived CDR1 and CDR2 are SGHVS and FNYEAQ. Both ends counted, the CDR3 spans 21 residues. CDR3: CASSLPGGQSQPFNSPLHFGN.

This clonotype showed up many times. The chain joins TRBV5-6 to TRBJ1-4; D is possibly TRBD1 (5 bases). CDR3 size: 14 residues. V dropped 4 bases and J dropped 4 bases, with 11 bases sitting between them. Germline-derived CDR1 and CDR2 are SGHDT and YYEEEE. The CDR3 here is CASSPGALNEKLFF. The CDR3 DNA follows: TGTGCCAGCAGCCCCGGGGCCCTTAATGAAAAACTGTTTTTT.

The chain combines TRBV24-1 with TRBJ2-1, with D perhaps matching TRBD2 (5 bases). V was pared by 1 base and J by 0 bases, with 21 bases between. This CDR3 is 20 amino acids long. From germline, CDR1 is KGHDR and CDR2 SFDVKD. CDR3 coding DNA: TGTGCCACCAGTGATTTACCATCAAACCCGACGGGGAGCTCCTACAATGAGCAGTTCTTC. This gives the protein CATSDLPSNPTGSSYNEQFF.

The genes are TRBV5-3 and TRBJ2-6, with TRBD1 identical over 7 bases. TRBV5-3 is sorted into the ORF group, with uncertain function. The CDR3 runs to 19 residues. J was trimmed by 0 bases and V by 8 bases; bases with no gene match: 17. CDR3 sequence: CASSPRTGEAYSGANVLTF. The CDR3 DNA sequence: TGTGCCAGCAGCCCTAGGACAGGCGAGGCTTACTCTGGGGCCAACGTCCTGACTTTC.

The chain carries TRBV6-6 and TRBJ2-5; D possibly uses TRBD1 or TRBD2 (6 bases each). The CDR3 covers 13 residues. Germline CDR1 reads MNHNY; CDR2 reads SVGAGI (reference sequence). Trimming took 3 bases from V and 5 from J, leaving 10 bases between them. This chain's CDR3 is CASSYWGAETQYF. The CDR3 bases are TGTGCCAGCAGTTATTGGGGGGCGGAGACCCAGTACTTC.

This chain links TRBV7-3 with TRBJ1-6; D possibly uses TRBD1 or TRBD2 (6 bases each). The last part of the DNA fits TRBJ2-7 better; the J call may be wrong. The V gene's germline CDR1 is SGHTA and CDR2 FQGTGA. CDR3 length equals 15 residues. The CDR3 reads CASSPTGGSQAKQYF. As DNA, the CDR3 is TGTGCCAGCAGCCCGACCGGGGGCAGCCAAGCCAAGCAGTACTTC.

There are a few counts of this clonotype. The chain joins TRBV28 to TRBJ2-5; TRBD1 matches 7 bases. The CDR3 has 14 residues. V was clipped by 4 bases and J by 3 bases; unmatched bases: 5. The germline V gene has CDR1 MDHEN and CDR2 SYDVKM. The CDR3 nucleotides are TGTGCCAGCAGTTCGGGACAGTTGAAAGAGACCCAGTACTTC. Its translation: CASSSGQLKETQYF.

This clonotype has more than one count but fewer than ten. This CDR3 is missing its conserved last phenylalanine or tryptophan, likely due to a read error. The DNA is left out, because the CDR3 cannot be placed on it with certainty; the CDR3 is given as TCRdb lists it. This chain links TRBV7-2 with TRBJ2-7. The CDR3 is made up of 15 amino acids, end residues included. Germline V gives CDR1 SGHTA, CDR2 FQGNSA. This CDR3 reads CASSLASSYEQYFGS.

With regard to this clonotype: The junction shows a germline mismatch at one end, possibly a read error. The chain is built from TRBV5-3 and TRBJ2-7; 10 bases fit TRBD2. The DNA end favors TRBJ2-1, so the J call may be wrong. TRBV5-3 is given ORF status, its function remaining uncertain. This CDR3 has 16 amino acids. CDR3 nucleotides: TGTGCCAGCAGCTTCCCGACTAGCGGGTTTGAGAATGAGCAGTTCTTC. It specifies CASSFPTSGFENEQFF.

This clonotype has a handful of counts. The junction does not match germline at one end; this may be a read error. The chain uses TRBV7-2 and TRBJ2-3; D possibly corresponds to TRBD2 (5 bases). The last part of the DNA fits TRBJ2-5 better; the J call may be wrong. Germline values: CDR1 SGHTA, CDR2 FQGNSA. The CDR3 runs 15 residues. The CDR3 region is CASSLAVRAGETQYF. CDR3 coding DNA: TGTGCCAGCAGCCTAGCCGTGAGGGCCGGTGAGACCCAGTACTTC.

The chain combines TRBV7-6 with TRBJ2-5; possible D gene TRBD2, 6 bases. The J call may not be correct, given that the DNA end is closer to TRBJ2-4. CDR1 is SGHVS and CDR2 is FNYEAQ in the germline V gene. CDR3 length: 14 residues. The CDR3 sequence: CASSYGTHEGIQYF. The CDR3 DNA reads TGTGCCAGCAGCTACGGGACTCACGAGGGCATTCAGTACTTC.

This clonotype has just a few counts. The chain joins TRBV7-9 to TRBJ2-7, with TRBD1 matching 9 bases. The J call may be faulty, since TRBJ2-1 better matches the DNA end. Looked up from germline, CDR1 is SEHNR and CDR2 is FQNEAQ (reference sequence). The CDR3 covers 15 residues. This CDR3 is CASSSGTGIYNEQFF. The DNA for the CDR3 is TGTGCCAGCAGCTCTGGGACAGGGATCTACAATGAGCAGTTCTTC.

V is TRBV28 and J is TRBJ2-4; D may be TRBD1 (6 bases). Trimming took off 5 bases at V and 1 base at J, with 15 bases between the two ends. CDR1 is MDHEN, CDR2 SYDVKM, per germline. There are 16 residues in the CDR3. Here the CDR3 reads CASSPNDRPAKNIQYF. The DNA of the CDR3 is TGTGCCAGCAGTCCAAACGACAGGCCCGCCAAAAACATTCAGTACTTC.

The chain uses TRBV28 and TRBJ2-7; D unresolved. CDR1 is MDHEN and CDR2 is SYDVKM in the germline V gene. CDR3 length: 14 amino acids. V lost 5 bases and J 2 bases, leaving 13 bases between the germline ends. In DNA form, the CDR3 reads TGTGCCAGCAGTGACAACAGCGTCCCCTACGAGCAGTACTTC. It translates to CASSDNSVPYEQYF.

The chain couples TRBV7-3 to TRBJ2-7, with TRBD1 as a possible D gene (5 bases). The J call could be wrong; TRBJ1-2 is a better fit for the DNA end. The CDR3 contains 14 residues. Germline assignment: CDR1 SGHTA and CDR2 FQGTGA. CDR3 protein: CASSLIGGADGYTF. In DNA, the CDR3 is TGTGCCAGCAGCTTAATCGGGGGAGCTGATGGCTACACCTTC.

This clonotype was seen just once. This sequence joins TRBV7-3 and TRBJ2-3; unclear D gene. Germline CDR1 reads SGHTA; CDR2 reads FQGTGA. V was cut by 2 bases and J by 5 bases, with 8 bases left in between. The CDR3 is 13 residues long. The CDR3 sequence: CASSLGFRDTQYF. The CDR3 DNA follows: TGTGCCAGCAGCTTAGGGTTTCGAGATACGCAGTATTTT.

This clonotype has ten or more counts. V and J are TRBV7-2 and TRBJ2-4, with 7 bases that match TRBD2. TRBJ2-1 matches the DNA end more closely, so the J call is doubtful. There are 14 residues in the CDR3. Germline loops: CDR1 SGHTA, CDR2 FQGNSA. The CDR3 sequence is CASSPRGGMNEQFF. CDR3 nucleotide sequence: TGTGCCAGCAGCCCCCGCGGGGGAATGAATGAGCAGTTCTTC.